This T cell receptor beta chain was sequenced in a study of blood T cell repertoires in COVID-19. Whole-study context: Acute and convalescent COVID-19 specimens originated in the United States, Italy and Spain.

In the original analysis: The authors estimated nucleated cell counts from reference gene primer amplification. The table came from immunoSEQ multiplex PCR; TCRdb's copy has only in-frame clones and leaves some out. The D gene and trimming were derived from the DNA, and the V and J assignments and clone size from that table. The data hold roughly 200,000 clones, with 80% to 90% observed a single time. Germline CDR1 reads SGHRS; CDR2 reads YFSETQ. V trimming: 4 bases; J trimming: 6 bases; junction bases outside the gene matches: 10. This CDR3 is built from 15 residues. Participants were aged 18 to 89 years from approximately 24 US areas. Donors in Cohort 3 who had recovered were those with two negative PCRs, healthcare professional clearance, or resolution of their symptoms.

Sequenced material: PBMCs or T cells enriched from blood (not recorded which). This clonotype originated in a man aged 25-40 years who had recovered from COVID-19. This chain links TRBV5-1 with TRBJ1-1, with 9 nucleotides matching TRBD1. The CDR3 nucleotides read TGCGCCAGCAGCATTACAGGGGGCGCGGGCGCTGAAGCTTTCTTT. This translates into CASSITGGAGAEAFF.